This T cell receptor (beta chain) was captured in a study of T cells in Graves' hyperthyroidism and ophthalmopathy. Study-level points and caveats: Stable hyperthyroidism and ophthalmopathy were separated using 13 V-J signatures.

This clonotype was detected a few times. Its antigen is unidentified. Mismatch with germline at one junction end may stem from a read error. The CDR3 extends over 16 amino acids. Germline assignment: CDR1 SEHNR and CDR2 FQNEAQ (reference sequence). Amplification of TCR beta CDR3 regions was performed using RNA transcripts as template. The TCR CDR3 was amplified in a first-round RT-PCR using the HTBI primer set. Each CDR3 protein gets one entry after TCRdb re-called the multiplex PCR reads with MiXCR. Of approximately 500,000 distinct CDR3 sequences in the sample, roughly 50% are singletons; the top ten hold roughly 7.7%.

This chain links TRBV7-9 with TRBJ2-3; D uncertain. This TCR derives from a woman under 30 with Graves' hyperthyroidism. Specimen: peripheral blood or thyroid tissue (not recorded which). The CDR3, as DNA: TGTGCCAGCAGTTTAGTCGTAACTACAAGCACAGATACGCAGTATTTT. As protein: CASSLVVTTSTDTQYF.